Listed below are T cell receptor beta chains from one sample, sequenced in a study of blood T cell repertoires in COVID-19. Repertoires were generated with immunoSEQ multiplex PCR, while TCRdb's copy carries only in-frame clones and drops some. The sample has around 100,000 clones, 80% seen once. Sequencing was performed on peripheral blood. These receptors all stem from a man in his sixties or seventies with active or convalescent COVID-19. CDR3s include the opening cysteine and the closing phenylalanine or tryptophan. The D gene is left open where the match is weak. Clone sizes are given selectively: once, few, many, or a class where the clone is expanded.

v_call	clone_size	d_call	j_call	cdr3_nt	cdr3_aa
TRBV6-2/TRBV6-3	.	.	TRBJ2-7	TGTGCCAGCAGTTACTGGGACACATCCTACGAGCAGTACTTC	CASSYWDTSYEQYF
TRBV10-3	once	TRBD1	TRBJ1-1	TGTGCCATCAGTGAGGATCACAGGGGATCGGGGAACACTGAAGCTTTCTTT	CAISEDHRGSGNTEAFF
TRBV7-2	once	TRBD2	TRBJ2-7	TGTGCCAGCAGCAGACTAGCGGGGGCGGGGTACGAGCAGTACTTC	CASSRLAGAGYEQYF
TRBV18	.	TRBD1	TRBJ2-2	TGTGCCAGCTCCGGGACAGGGGAGACCGGGGAGCTGTTTTTT	CASSGTGETGELFF
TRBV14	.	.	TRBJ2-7	TGTGCCAACCCAGCGGATAGCGCGATCCACGAGCAGTACTTC	CANPADSAIHEQYF
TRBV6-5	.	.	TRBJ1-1	TGTGCCAGCAGTTACGGGGGGGACACTGAAGCTTTCTTT	CASSYGGDTEAFF
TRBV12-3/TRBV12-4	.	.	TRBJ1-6	TGTGCCAGCAGTCACTCACCGTCACCCCTCCACTTT	CASSHSPSPLHF
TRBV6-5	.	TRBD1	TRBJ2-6	TGTGCCAGCAAGACAGGGGGGGTTGGGGCCAACGTCCTGACTTTC	CASKTGGVGANVLTF
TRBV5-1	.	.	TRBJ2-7	TGCGCCAGCAGCTTGGAGAGTTCCGAGCAGTACTTC	CASSLESSEQYF
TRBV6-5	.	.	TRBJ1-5	TGTGCCAGCAGCACGACAGATTCCCAACCCCAGCATTTT	CASSTTDSQPQHF
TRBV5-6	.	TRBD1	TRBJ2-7	TGTGCCAGCAGCGAAAACAGGGGTGCCTTCTACGAGCAGTACTTC	CASSENRGAFYEQYF
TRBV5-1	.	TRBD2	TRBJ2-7	TGCGCCAGCAGCTTGGAAGCTAGCGGGGGCTCCTACGAGCAGTACTTC	CASSLEASGGSYEQYF
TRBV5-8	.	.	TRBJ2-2	TGTGCCAGCAGCCTTTCGGTGGGGGGACCCACCGGGGAGCTGTTTTTT	CASSLSVGGPTGELFF
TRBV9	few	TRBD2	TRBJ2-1	TGTGCCAGCAGCGTAGTAGGGACTAGCGGGAATTCAGCCTACAATGAGCAGTTCTTC	CASSVVGTSGNSAYNEQFF
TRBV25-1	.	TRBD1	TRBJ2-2	TGTGCCAGCGGCAGCCGAGGGGGCGGCACCGGGGAGCTGTTTTTT	CASGSRGGGTGELFF
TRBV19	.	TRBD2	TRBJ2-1	TGTGCCAGTAGTATAGCGGGACTAGCGAAGTACAATGAGCAGTTCTTC	CASSIAGLAKYNEQFF
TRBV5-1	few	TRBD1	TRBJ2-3	TGCGCCAGCAGCTCTCCGGGACAGGGCCCGGATACGCAGTATTTT	CASSSPGQGPDTQYF
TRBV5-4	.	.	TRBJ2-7	TGTGCCAGCAGCTTAGGGGGACATAGCTCCTACGAGCAGTACTTC	CASSLGGHSSYEQYF
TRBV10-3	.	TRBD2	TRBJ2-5	TGTGCCATCAGCCCTAGCGGGAGTGCCCAAAAGACCCAGTACTTC	CAISPSGSAQKTQYF
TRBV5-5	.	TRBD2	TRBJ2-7	TGTGCCAGCAGCTTCGGGACTAGCGTAAACGAGCAGTACTTC	CASSFGTSVNEQYF
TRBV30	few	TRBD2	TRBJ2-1	TGTGCCTGGAGTGTAGGACTAGCGGACAATGAGCAGTTCTTC	CAWSVGLADNEQFF
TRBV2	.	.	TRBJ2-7	TGTGCCAGCAGTCCAAACAGGACATTCGCCTACGAGCAGTACTTC	CASSPNRTFAYEQYF
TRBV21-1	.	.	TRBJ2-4	TGTGCCAGCAGCAAAAGGTCAGCCACCCCGAGGACCAAAAACATTCAGTACTTC	CASSKRSATPRTKNIQYF
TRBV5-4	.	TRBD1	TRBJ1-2	TGTGCCAGCAGCCCTAAGACAGGGGCCAACTATGGCTACACCTTC	CASSPKTGANYGYTF
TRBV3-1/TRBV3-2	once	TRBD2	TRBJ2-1	TGTGCCAGCAGCCAAGGTCGGGGGGGTGAGCAGTTCTTC	CASSQGRGGEQFF
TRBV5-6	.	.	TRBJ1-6	TGTGCCAGCAGCTTGAGGGGGGGAAATTCACCCCTCCACTTT	CASSLRGGNSPLHF
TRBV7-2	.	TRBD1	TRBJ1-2	TGTGCCAGCAGCGTGACAGGGGGCGGGGGCTACACCTTC	CASSVTGGGGYTF
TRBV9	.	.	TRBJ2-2	TGTGCCAGCAGCTCCGGGACAAGGGGTGCCGGGGAGCTGTTTTTT	CASSSGTRGAGELFF
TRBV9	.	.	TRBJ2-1	TGTGCCAGCAGTGACTCCATCTATTACAATGAGCAGTTCTTC	CASSDSIYYNEQFF
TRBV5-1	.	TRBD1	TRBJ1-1	TGCGCCAGCAGCTTGCTTCCGACAGGGGTGAACACTGAAGCTTTCTTT	CASSLLPTGVNTEAFF
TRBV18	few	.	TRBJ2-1	TGTGCCAGCTCACCTCAGGGCCCCCCCTACAATGAGCAGTTCTTC	CASSPQGPPYNEQFF
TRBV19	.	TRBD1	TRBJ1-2	TGTGCCAGTGGCCCGGGACAGAATTATGGCTACACCTTC	CASGPGQNYGYTF
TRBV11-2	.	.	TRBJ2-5	TGTGCCAGCAGCTTAGTTGGGGGGGCCGCAGAGACCCAGTACTTC	CASSLVGGAAETQYF
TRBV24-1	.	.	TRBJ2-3	TGTGCCACCAGTGATTTGCGCGGGATGTCCACAGATACGCAGTATTTT	CATSDLRGMSTDTQYF
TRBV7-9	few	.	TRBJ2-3	TGTGCCAGCAGCGTCCAAACAGGTCGCACAGATACGCAGTATTTT	CASSVQTGRTDTQYF
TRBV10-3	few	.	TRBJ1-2	TGTGCCATCAGTCCCACTCTGGGGGGGGGTAGCTACACCTTC	CAISPTLGGGSYTF
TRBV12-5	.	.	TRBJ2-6	TGTGCTAGTGGCCTCGCAGTCAGGGCCAACGTCCTGACTTTC	CASGLAVRANVLTF
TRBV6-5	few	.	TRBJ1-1	TGTGCCAGCAGACCTCCCAGACAGTTGAACACTGAAGCTTTCTTT	CASRPPRQLNTEAFF
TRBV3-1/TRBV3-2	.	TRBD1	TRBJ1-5	TGTGCCAGCAGCCAAGGCCCGGGACAGGGGGCGAGGAAGCAGCCCCAGCATTTT	CASSQGPGQGARKQPQHF
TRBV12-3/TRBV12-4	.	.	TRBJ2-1	TGTGCCAGCAGTTTTGAGGGCTATGAGCAGTTCTTC	CASSFEGYEQFF
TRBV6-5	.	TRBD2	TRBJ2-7	TGTGCCAGCAGTCGACCGGGACTAGCGGCTTACGAGCAGTACTTC	CASSRPGLAAYEQYF
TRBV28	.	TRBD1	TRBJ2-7	TGTGCCAGCCCTTGGACAGGGGCCCTCTACGAGCAGTACTTC	CASPWTGALYEQYF
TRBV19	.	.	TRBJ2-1	TGTGCCAGTAGTAAAAGCAGGAGGGGTTCCTACAATGAGCAGTTCTTC	CASSKSRRGSYNEQFF
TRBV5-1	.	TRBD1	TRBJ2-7	TGCGCCAGCAGCTTGGACAGGGGGCAAGAGCAGTACTTC	CASSLDRGQEQYF
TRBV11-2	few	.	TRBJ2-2	TGTGCCAGCAGCCGAGGGACAACGAACACCGGGGAGCTGTTTTTT	CASSRGTTNTGELFF
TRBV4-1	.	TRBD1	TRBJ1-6	TGCGCCAGCAGCCTCGGGCGTGGGACAGTAGATTCACCCCTCCACTTT	CASSLGRGTVDSPLHF
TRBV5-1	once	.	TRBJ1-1	TGCGCCAGCAGGGGGGGGTTGGAGCCCATGAACACTGAAGCTTTCTTT	CASRGGLEPMNTEAFF
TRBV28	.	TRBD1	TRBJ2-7	TGTGCCAGCAGTTTATTAACAGGGGGTGGATACGAGCAGTACTTC	CASSLLTGGGYEQYF
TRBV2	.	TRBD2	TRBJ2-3	TGTGCCAGCAGTGGAGCTGGGACTAGCTCTCGAGGGGATACGCAGTATTTT	CASSGAGTSSRGDTQYF
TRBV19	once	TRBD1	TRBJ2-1	TGTGCCAGTAGTAACCCCGGGACAGGGGGGGGGAATGAGCAGTTCTTC	CASSNPGTGGGNEQFF
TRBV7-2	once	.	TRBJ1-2	TGTGCCAGCAGCTTGGCGTCTCGCGGGGGTGGCTACACCTTC	CASSLASRGGGYTF
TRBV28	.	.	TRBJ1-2	TGTGCCAGCAGTGCCCAGACAGCCAACTATGGCTACACCTTC	CASSAQTANYGYTF
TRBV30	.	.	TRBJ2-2	TGTGCCTGGAGTAGGCAGGGTGTACTGCGGGAGCTGTTTTTT	CAWSRQGVLRELFF